This T cell receptor (beta chain) was documented in a study of blood T cell repertoires in COVID-19 (dated by TCRdb to the early 2020s). Regarding the research as a whole: Samples covering the acute and convalescent phases of COVID-19 were provided by collaborators in the United States, Italy and Spain. Samples came from the ongoing ImmuneRACE study (first 160 participants) plus 1,254 subjects from 6 global collaborators. The material from the prospective study consisted of cDNA or gDNA derived from T cells, B-cell-depleted T cells, or PBMCs. A de-identified subject ID, COVID-19 status, age in years and sex were almost always included in the sample metadata. Deeply sampled blood TCRbeta repertoires from subjects exposed to, actively infected with, or recovered from COVID-19 were included in the dataset. The repertoires were released in a freely available public database intended as a resource for research on the immune response to SARS-CoV-2. Where HLA class I and class II types were available, the types were taken from metadata supplied by the sample provider, not from assay-based typing.

The CDR3 runs 12 amino acids, cysteine and phenylalanine included. Here the CDR3 DNA is all that survives: 36 bases in frame from base 1. V is trimmed back by 6 bases and J by 9 bases, and the junction contains 7 bases that no gene match accounts for. CDR1 and CDR2, looked up from the germline V gene, are SQVTM and ANQGSEA. TCRbeta CDR3 regions were amplified from genomic DNA by means of the immunoSEQ Assay, a bias-controlled multiplex PCR. The paper's processing steps were these. Within the assay, amplification of reference gene primers was used to estimate how many nucleated cells each sample contained. To quantify the absolute abundance of each unique TCRbeta CDR3 rearrangement, sequence reads were collapsed and filtered. Productive Simpson clonality was computed per sample as the square root of Simpson's diversity index over productive rearrangements. Held by TCRdb, this immuneACCESS table contains in-frame sequences only and omits some clones. Under half of the omission traces to an unresolved V gene where checked; the cause of the rest is unknown. From that table come the V and J calls and clone size; the DNA was used to work out D and trimming. The sample table lists approximately 65,000 clones, about nine tenths of them with a count of one. Of the sample, around 5% falls within the top ten clones.

Each collaborating institution followed its own protocols to collect whole blood in K2EDTA tubes. For TCRbeta analysis, collaborators shipped samples in one of three forms: frozen whole blood, isolated PBMCs, or DNA extracted from either of those sample types. To note about this clone: The antigen it recognizes is unknown. Base qualities are not recorded, but no much larger clone differs from it by a single base.

The study at large found these results: Clinical and demographic metadata were provided uncurated, with the amount varying by source and participant.

The sequence derives from a young woman with acute or convalescent COVID-19. The chain joins TRBV29-1 to TRBJ2-3; 9 central bases correspond to TRBD2. The specimen was peripheral blood. The encoded CDR3 is CSVGGGAKTQYF. The nucleotide sequence reads as follows: TGCAGCGTCGGCGGGGGGGCCAAGACGCAGTATTTT.